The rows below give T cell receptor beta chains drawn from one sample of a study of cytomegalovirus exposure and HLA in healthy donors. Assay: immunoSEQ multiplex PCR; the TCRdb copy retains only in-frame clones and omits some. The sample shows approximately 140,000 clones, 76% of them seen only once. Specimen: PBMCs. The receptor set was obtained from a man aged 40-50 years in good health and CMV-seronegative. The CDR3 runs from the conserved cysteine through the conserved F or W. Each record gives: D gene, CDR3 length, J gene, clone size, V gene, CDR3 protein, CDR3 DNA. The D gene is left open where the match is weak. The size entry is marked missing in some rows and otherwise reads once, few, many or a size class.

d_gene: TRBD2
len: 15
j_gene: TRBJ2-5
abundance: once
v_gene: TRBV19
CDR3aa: CASASGGTPGETQYF
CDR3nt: TGTGCCAGTGCTAGCGGGGGGACCCCTGGGGAGACCCAGTACTTC

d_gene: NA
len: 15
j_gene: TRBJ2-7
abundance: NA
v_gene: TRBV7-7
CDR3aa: CASSLFDGVAYEQYF
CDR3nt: TGTGCCAGCAGCTTATTCGACGGCGTAGCTTACGAGCAGTACTTC

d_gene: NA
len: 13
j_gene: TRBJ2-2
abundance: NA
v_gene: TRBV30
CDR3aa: CAWGGIGTGELFF
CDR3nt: TGTGCCTGGGGCGGGATCGGCACCGGGGAGCTGTTTTTT

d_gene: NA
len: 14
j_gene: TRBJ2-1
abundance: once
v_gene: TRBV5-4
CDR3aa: CASSPRDRYNEQFF
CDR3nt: TGTGCCAGCAGCCCCCGAGACAGGTACAATGAGCAGTTCTTC

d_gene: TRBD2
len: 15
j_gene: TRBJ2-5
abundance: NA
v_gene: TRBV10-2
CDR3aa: CASSDPWGGDETQYF
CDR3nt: TGCGCCAGCAGTGACCCCTGGGGAGGGGACGAGACCCAGTACTTC

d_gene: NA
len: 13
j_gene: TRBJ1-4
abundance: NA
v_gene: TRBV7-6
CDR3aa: CASSREPNEKLFF
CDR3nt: TGTGCCAGCTCGAGGGAGCCTAATGAAAAACTGTTTTTT

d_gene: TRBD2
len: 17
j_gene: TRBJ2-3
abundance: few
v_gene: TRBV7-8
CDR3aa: CASSARTSGRTPDTQYF
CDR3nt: TGTGCCAGCAGCGCCCGGACTAGCGGGAGGACGCCAGATACGCAGTATTTT

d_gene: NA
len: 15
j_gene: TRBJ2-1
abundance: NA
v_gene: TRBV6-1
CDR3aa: CASSDGKSSYNEQFF
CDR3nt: TGTGCCAGCAGTGACGGGAAGAGCTCCTACAATGAGCAGTTCTTC

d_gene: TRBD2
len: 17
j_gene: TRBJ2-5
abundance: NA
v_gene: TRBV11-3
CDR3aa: CASSSRGGARGQETQYF
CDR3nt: TGTGCCAGCAGCTCTCGCGGGGGGGCGAGAGGGCAAGAGACCCAGTACTTC

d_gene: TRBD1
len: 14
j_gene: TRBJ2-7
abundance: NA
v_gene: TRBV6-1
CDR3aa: CASNAQGSSYEQYF
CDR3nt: TGTGCCAGCAACGCACAGGGGTCCTCCTACGAGCAGTACTTC

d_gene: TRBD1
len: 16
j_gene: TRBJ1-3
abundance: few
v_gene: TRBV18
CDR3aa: CASSQGTGISGNTIYF
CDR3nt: TGTGCCAGCTCCCAGGGGACAGGGATCTCTGGAAACACCATATATTTT

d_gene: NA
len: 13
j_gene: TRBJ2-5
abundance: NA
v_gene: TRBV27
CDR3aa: CASSFGVRETQYF
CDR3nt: TGTGCCAGCAGTTTCGGGGTGAGGGAGACCCAGTACTTC

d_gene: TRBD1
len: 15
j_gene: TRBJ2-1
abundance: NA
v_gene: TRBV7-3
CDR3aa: CASSPRTGMANEQFF
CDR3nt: TGTGCCAGCAGCCCCCGGACAGGAATGGCCAATGAGCAGTTCTTC

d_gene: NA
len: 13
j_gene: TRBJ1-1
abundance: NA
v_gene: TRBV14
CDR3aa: CASSYFVTREAFF
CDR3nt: TGTGCCAGCAGCTACTTCGTAACCCGAGAAGCTTTCTTT

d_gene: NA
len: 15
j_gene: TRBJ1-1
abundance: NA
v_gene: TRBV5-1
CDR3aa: CASSLEGRGEEEAFF
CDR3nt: TGCGCCAGCAGCTTGGAGGGCAGGGGAGAGGAGGAAGCTTTCTTT

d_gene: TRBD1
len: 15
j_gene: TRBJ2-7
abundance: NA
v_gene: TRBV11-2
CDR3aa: CASSWAGTGANSQYF
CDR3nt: TGTGCCAGCAGCTGGGCCGGGACAGGGGCCAACAGTCAGTACTTC

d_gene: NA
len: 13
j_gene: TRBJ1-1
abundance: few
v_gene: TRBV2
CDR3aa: CASSAQSHTEAFF
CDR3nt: TGTGCCAGCAGTGCCCAGTCACACACTGAAGCTTTCTTT

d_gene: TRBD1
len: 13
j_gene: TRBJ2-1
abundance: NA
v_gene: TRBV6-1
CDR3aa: CASSATGDNEQFF
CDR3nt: TGTGCCAGCAGTGCGACAGGGGACAATGAGCAGTTCTTC

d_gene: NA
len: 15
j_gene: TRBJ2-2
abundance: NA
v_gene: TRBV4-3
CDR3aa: CASSQDPGSPGELFF
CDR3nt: TGCGCCAGCAGCCAAGACCCGGGTAGCCCCGGGGAGCTGTTTTTT

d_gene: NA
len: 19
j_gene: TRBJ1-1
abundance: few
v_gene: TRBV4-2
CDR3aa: CASSHPSGITDLVNTEAFF
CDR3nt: TGTGCCAGCAGCCATCCCAGCGGGATCACGGACCTCGTGAACACTGAAGCTTTCTTT

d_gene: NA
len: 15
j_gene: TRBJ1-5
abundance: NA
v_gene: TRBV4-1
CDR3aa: CASSQGPGGGEPQHF
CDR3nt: TGCGCCAGCAGCCAAGGCCCCGGGGGGGGCGAGCCCCAGCATTTT

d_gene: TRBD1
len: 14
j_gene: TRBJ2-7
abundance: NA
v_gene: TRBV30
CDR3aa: CAWSAGQGQNEQYF
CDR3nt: TGTGCCTGGAGTGCGGGACAGGGTCAAAACGAGCAGTACTTC

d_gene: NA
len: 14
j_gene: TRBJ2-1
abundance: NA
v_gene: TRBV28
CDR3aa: CASSRWGPRNEQFF
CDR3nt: TGTGCCAGCAGTCGGTGGGGGCCGAGAAATGAGCAGTTCTTC

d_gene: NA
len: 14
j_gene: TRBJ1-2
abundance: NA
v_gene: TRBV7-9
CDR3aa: CASSLGGVDYGYTF
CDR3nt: TGTGCCAGCAGCTTAGGGGGGGTAGACTATGGCTACACCTTC

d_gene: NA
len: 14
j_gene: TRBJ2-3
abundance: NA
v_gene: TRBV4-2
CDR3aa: CASSTGGLTDTQYF
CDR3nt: TGTGCCAGCAGCACCGGGGGGCTCACAGATACGCAGTATTTT

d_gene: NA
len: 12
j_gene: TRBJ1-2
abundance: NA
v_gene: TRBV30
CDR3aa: CASKRDTYGYTF
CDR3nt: TGTGCCTCAAAAAGGGACACCTATGGCTACACCTTC

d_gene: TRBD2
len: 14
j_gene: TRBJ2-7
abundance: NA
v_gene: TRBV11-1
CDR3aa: CASSLGSGMGEQYF
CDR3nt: TGTGCCAGCAGCTTGGGAAGCGGGATGGGGGAGCAGTACTTC